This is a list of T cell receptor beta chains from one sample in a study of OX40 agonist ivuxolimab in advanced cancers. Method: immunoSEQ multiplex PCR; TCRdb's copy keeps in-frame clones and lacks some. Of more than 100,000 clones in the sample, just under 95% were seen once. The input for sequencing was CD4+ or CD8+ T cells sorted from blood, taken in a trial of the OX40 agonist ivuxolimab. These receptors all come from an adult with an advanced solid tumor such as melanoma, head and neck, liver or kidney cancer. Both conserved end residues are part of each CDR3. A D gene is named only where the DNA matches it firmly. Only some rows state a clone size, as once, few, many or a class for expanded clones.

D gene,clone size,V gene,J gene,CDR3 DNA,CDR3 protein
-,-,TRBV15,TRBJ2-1,TGTGCCACCAGCAGAGATGTTAGCGCGGAGAATGAGCAGTTCTTC,CATSRDVSAENEQFF
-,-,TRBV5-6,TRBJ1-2,TGTGCCAGCAGCAATAACGGACGGGACTATGGCTACACCTTC,CASSNNGRDYGYTF
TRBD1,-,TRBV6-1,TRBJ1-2,TGTGCCAGCAGGGACGGGACAGGGCATGGCTACACCTTC,CASRDGTGHGYTF
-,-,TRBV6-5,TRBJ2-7,TGTGCCAGTTCGGTAGGGAGTGAGGGGCTCGAGCAGTACTTC,CASSVGSEGLEQYF
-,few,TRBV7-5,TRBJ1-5,TGTGCCAGAAGGTCGAGCAATCAGCCCCAGCATTTT,CARRSSNQPQHF
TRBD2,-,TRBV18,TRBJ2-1,TGTGCCAGCTCACCACTAAGCGGGGGCTCCTACAATGAGCAGTTCTTC,CASSPLSGGSYNEQFF
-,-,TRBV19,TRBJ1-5,TGTGCCAGTAGTGGAGGGATAGTCGGCAATCAGCCCCAGCATTTT,CASSGGIVGNQPQHF
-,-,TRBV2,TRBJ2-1,TGTGCCAGCAGCGGGACAAGGGGGTACAATGAGCAGTTCTTC,CASSGTRGYNEQFF
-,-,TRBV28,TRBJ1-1,TGTGCCAGCAGTTTGTCCGGACGGACTGAAGCTTTCTTT,CASSLSGRTEAFF
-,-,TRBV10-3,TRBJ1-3,TGTGCCGTGGGGGGCTTCAGCTCTGGAAACACCATATATTTT,CAVGGFSSGNTIYF
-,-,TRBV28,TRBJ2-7,TGTGCCAGCAGTTTAAAACAGCGATCCTACGAGCAGTACTTC,CASSLKQRSYEQYF
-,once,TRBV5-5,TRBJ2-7,TGTGCCAGCAGCTACTACGAGCAGTACTTC,CASSYYEQYF
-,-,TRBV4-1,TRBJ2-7,TGCGCCAGCAGCCAAGATGACCAGGGATGGTACGAGCAGTACTTC,CASSQDDQGWYEQYF
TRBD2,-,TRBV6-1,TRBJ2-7,TGTGCCAGCAGTGCCGGACTAGCGGGGGTTTACGAGCAGTACTTC,CASSAGLAGVYEQYF
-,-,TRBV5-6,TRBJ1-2,TGTGCCAGCAGCTCCCCTAGTGTGTGGGGTGCATATGGCTACACCTTC,CASSSPSVWGAYGYTF
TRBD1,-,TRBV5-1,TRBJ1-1,TGCGCCAGCAGCTTCTCCCAGGGGGCGCAAACTGAAGCTTTCTTT,CASSFSQGAQTEAFF